Reported below is one T cell receptor (beta chain). The antigen is undetermined. This entry comes from a study of T cell responses to AZD1222 COVID-19 vaccine. Points from the study as a whole: Most donors were white British, females outnumbered males, and clonal diversity was possibly underestimated. CD4 TCRs linked to vaccination spanned spike, dominating at 160-218 and 743-854.

Sequenced by immunoSEQ multiplex PCR; TCRdb stores in-frame clones only, minus some. The top ten hold about 16% of the sample, which has around 100,000 clones, about 83% seen once. CDR1 and CDR2 from the germline V gene are SGHAT and FQNNGV. This CDR3 spans 14 amino acids. V gave up 0 bases and J gave up 4 bases, with 7 bases separating them. The gene calls are TRBV11-2 and TRBJ2-1; D tentatively reads TRBD1 or TRBD2 (5 bases each). This specimen was peripheral blood, taken on day 0 of AZD1222 vaccination. This receptor was obtained from an adult in good health. CDR3 nucleotide sequence: TGTGCCAGCAGCTTAGACGGGGCTTACAATGAGCAGTTCTTC. Amino acids: CASSLDGAYNEQFF.